The T cell receptor (beta chain) described here comes from a study of human thymus T cells. General observations from the study: The related literature has documented a marked overlap of thymic repertoires among unrelated individuals. Thymic as well as blood repertoires seemed to favor certain V and J genes unevenly.

Germline loops: CDR1 LNHDA, CDR2 SQIVND (reference sequence). V lost 10 bases, J lost 6 bases, and 18 bases lay in between. The CDR3 sequence is 13 residues long. This clone was detected only once. Its antigen is unidentified. Resected material from corrective heart surgery provided the thymus tissue analysed. The people who donated were healthy Finnish babies having corrective surgery for congenital heart defects. Clones were read by immunoSEQ multiplex PCR, and TCRdb kept only the in-frame ones, dropping some. The sample contains under 95,000 clones, roughly 94% of which appear only once. Sequencing was carried out using thymus tissue. This clonotype was obtained from a girl under three years old with a congenital heart defect but otherwise immunologically healthy. This sequence joins TRBV19 and TRBJ1-2, with D maybe TRBD1 (6 bases). CDR3: CATGLGGQHGYTF. Written as DNA, the CDR3 is TGTGCCACGGGCCTGGGGGGCCAACATGGCTACACCTTC.